This T cell receptor (beta chain) was profiled in a study of cytomegalovirus exposure and HLA in healthy donors. Comment on this clone: The antigen remains unidentified.

The primer mix had 60 Vbeta and 13 Jbeta primers. Profiling relied on immunoSEQ multiplex PCR, and the TCRdb table lists in-frame clones only, not all of them. This table holds more than 75,000 clones, around 70% found once. Study-level results: Across donors, most TCRs were seen rarely, yet some public ones were widespread.

V shed 6 bases and J 4 bases; nucleotides not matched to a gene: 4. The germline V gene encodes CDR1 MDHEN and CDR2 SYDVKM. The CDR3 totals 14 residues. The chain couples TRBV28 to TRBJ2-1, with 9 bases aligning to TRBD2. Sequenced sample: PBMCs. The sequence was obtained from a man between 40 and 49 years old in good health and CMV-seropositive. As DNA, the CDR3 is TGTGCCAGCAGACCGGGACTAGCTTACAATGAGCAGTTCTTC. Encoded protein: CASRPGLAYNEQFF.